Listed below are T cell receptor beta chains from one sample, sequenced in a study of cytomegalovirus exposure and HLA in healthy donors. Data came from immunoSEQ multiplex PCR; TCRdb stores just in-frame clones and leaves some out. The sample lists over 150,000 clones, roughly 77% occurring once. Material: PBMCs. Source of these receptors: a young man in good health and CMV-seropositive. CDR3s include the opening cysteine and the closing phenylalanine or tryptophan. Each record gives: V gene, CDR3 protein.

V gene: TRBV5-1; CDR3 protein: CASSFRETYNSPLHF
V gene: TRBV5-1; CDR3 protein: CASELAGGKETQYF
V gene: TRBV30; CDR3 protein: CAWSVAQGWEKLFF
V gene: TRBV5-1; CDR3 protein: CASSFGGGTVEAFF
V gene: TRBV9; CDR3 protein: CASSKQAASGNTIYF
V gene: TRBV6-5; CDR3 protein: CASRDQGMYEQYF
V gene: TRBV6-5; CDR3 protein: CASQSSSYNSPLHF
V gene: TRBV7-9; CDR3 protein: CASSLGQVETQYF
V gene: TRBV28; CDR3 protein: CASSSGDTEAFF
V gene: TRBV6-1; CDR3 protein: CASSNQGNSGNTIYF
V gene: TRBV5-8; CDR3 protein: CASSFRGGIANEKLFF
V gene: TRBV7-8; CDR3 protein: CASSLTTGRTEAFF
V gene: TRBV7-2; CDR3 protein: CASSLEGARGIYGYTF
V gene: TRBV6-1; CDR3 protein: CASSEKTPYGYTF
V gene: TRBV5-1; CDR3 protein: CASSLVGQGRMNTEAFF
V gene: TRBV6-6; CDR3 protein: CASSEVTQETQYF
V gene: TRBV29-1; CDR3 protein: CSVPLTGEGYTF
V gene: TRBV30; CDR3 protein: CAWSVGGASAFF
V gene: TRBV6-5; CDR3 protein: CASRGQGLTEAFF
V gene: TRBV7-2; CDR3 protein: CASSLDRGTQYF
V gene: TRBV19; CDR3 protein: CASTVGANVLTF
V gene: TRBV7-9; CDR3 protein: CASSLEGTGSYEQYF
V gene: TRBV23-1; CDR3 protein: CASRHRGRYEQYF
V gene: TRBV28; CDR3 protein: CASSPFRQGTYNEQFF
V gene: TRBV7-2; CDR3 protein: CASTPAGGGYEQYF
V gene: TRBV11-2; CDR3 protein: CASSLGPGQPYGYTF
V gene: TRBV7-9; CDR3 protein: CASSPPVAYEQYF
V gene: TRBV5-4; CDR3 protein: CASSLMAGAYEQYF
V gene: TRBV6-1; CDR3 protein: CASSYSGGPRDIQYF
V gene: TRBV6-5; CDR3 protein: CASSYSWLAGETQYF
V gene: TRBV5-8; CDR3 protein: CASSTWAGGNYGYTF
V gene: TRBV9; CDR3 protein: CASSVAGRGGSYNSPLHF
V gene: TRBV10-3; CDR3 protein: CATSGGAKETQYF
V gene: TRBV29-1; CDR3 protein: CSVRTSGGSYEQYF
V gene: TRBV28; CDR3 protein: CASSHRDKGWSQPQHF
V gene: TRBV11-2; CDR3 protein: CASSPDRTRGEAFF
V gene: TRBV11-2; CDR3 protein: CASSQRPNGFYEQYF
V gene: TRBV23-1; CDR3 protein: CASSPPVWDIRMWETQYF
V gene: TRBV9; CDR3 protein: CASSVDRAGNTIYF
V gene: TRBV4-1; CDR3 protein: CASSQEGTAGMAYNEQFF
V gene: TRBV4-1; CDR3 protein: CASSQERGSVNSGNTIYF
V gene: TRBV7-2; CDR3 protein: CASSLAPSGRGTDTQYF
V gene: TRBV29-1; CDR3 protein: CSVGMRAPGANVLTF
V gene: TRBV2; CDR3 protein: CASSPWRPNSLSNQPQHF
V gene: TRBV18; CDR3 protein: CASSPRTSGSHEQYF
V gene: TRBV6-5; CDR3 protein: CASRLAGLSPYTQYF